This T cell receptor beta chain was profiled in a study of human T cells and chemical hapten exposure. Study overall: Diphenylcyclopropenone was applied weekly to patients' scalps across the roughly 23-week study.

In TCRdb, the RACE reads were re-called with MiXCR into one record per CDR3 protein. The table shows 300,000 to 450,000 distinct CDR3 sequences, with 4.5% to 6% occurring only once. This CDR3 comprises 11 residues. The germline V gene has CDR1 MNHEY and CDR2 SVGEGT. The V and J ends lost 10 bases and 0 bases respectively, with 7 bases between them. Described time point: pre-sensitization, week 0. Treatment denoted: therapeutic diphenylcyclopropenone sensitization with weekly scalp DPC. The sequence came from a woman aged 50 to 65 with alopecia areata. Some clones in this sample may be carry-over from other donors' samples. The chain joins TRBV6-2 or TRBV6-3 to TRBJ2-7; D is uncertain. Sequences were derived from whole blood, sampled in connection with sensitization to the hapten diphenylcyclopropenone (DPC). In DNA, the CDR3 is TGTGCCATCCAGAGCTCCTACGAGCAGTACTTC. It codes for CAIQSSYEQYF.